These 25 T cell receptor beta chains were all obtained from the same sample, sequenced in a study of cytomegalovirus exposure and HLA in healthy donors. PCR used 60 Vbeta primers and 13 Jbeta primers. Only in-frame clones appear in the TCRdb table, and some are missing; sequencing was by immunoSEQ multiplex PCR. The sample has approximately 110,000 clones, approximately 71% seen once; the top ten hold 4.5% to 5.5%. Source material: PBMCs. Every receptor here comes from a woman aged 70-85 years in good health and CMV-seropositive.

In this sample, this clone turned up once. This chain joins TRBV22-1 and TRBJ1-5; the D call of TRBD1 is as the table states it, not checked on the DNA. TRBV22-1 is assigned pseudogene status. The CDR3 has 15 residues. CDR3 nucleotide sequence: TGTCCTGGGAGCGGCGGAAGAACAGGGAATCAGCCCCAGCATTTT. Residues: CPGSGGRTGNQPQHF.

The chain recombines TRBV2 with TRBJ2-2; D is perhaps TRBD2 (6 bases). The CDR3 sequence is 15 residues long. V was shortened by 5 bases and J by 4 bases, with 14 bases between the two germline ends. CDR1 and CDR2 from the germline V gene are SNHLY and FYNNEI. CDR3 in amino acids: CASSKGLASTGELFF. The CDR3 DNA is TGTGCCAGCAGTAAGGGGCTAGCGAGCACCGGGGAGCTGTTTTTT. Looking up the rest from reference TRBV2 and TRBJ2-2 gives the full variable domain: EPEVTQTPSHQVTQMGQEVILRCVPISNHLYFYWYRQILGQKVEFLVSFYNNEISEKSEIFDDQFSVERPDGSNFTLKIRSTKLEDSAMYFCASSKGLASTGELFFGEGSRLTVL.

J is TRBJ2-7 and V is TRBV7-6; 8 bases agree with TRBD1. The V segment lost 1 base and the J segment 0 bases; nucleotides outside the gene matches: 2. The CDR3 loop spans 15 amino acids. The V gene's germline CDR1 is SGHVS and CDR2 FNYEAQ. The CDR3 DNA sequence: TGTGCCAGCAGCTTAGAGGGGACAGGCTCCTACGAGCAGTACTTC. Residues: CASSLEGTGSYEQYF.

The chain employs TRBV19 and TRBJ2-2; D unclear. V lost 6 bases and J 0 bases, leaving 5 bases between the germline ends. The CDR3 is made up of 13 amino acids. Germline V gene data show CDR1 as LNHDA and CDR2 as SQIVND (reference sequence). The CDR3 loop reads CASSTTNTGELFF. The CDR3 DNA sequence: TGTGCCAGTAGCACAACGAACACCGGGGAGCTGTTTTTT.

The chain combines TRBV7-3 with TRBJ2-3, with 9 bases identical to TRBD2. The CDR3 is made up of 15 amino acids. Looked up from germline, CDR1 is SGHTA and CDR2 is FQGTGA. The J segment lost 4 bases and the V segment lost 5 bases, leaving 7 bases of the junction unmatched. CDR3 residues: CASSIGAGGADTQYF. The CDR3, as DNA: TGTGCCAGCAGCATAGGAGCGGGGGGCGCAGATACGCAGTATTTT.

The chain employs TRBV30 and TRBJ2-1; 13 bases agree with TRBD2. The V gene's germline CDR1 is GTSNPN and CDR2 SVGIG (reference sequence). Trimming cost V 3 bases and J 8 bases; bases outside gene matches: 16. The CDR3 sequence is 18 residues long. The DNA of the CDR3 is TGTGCCTGGAGAGGGACTAGCGGGAACCCCTCGATGATCGATGAGCAGTTCTTC. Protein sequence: CAWRGTSGNPSMIDEQFF.

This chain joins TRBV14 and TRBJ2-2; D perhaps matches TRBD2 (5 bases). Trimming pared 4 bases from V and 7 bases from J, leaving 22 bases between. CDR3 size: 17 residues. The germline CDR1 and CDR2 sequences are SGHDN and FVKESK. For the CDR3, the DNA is TGTGCCAGCAGCCCGCTCCAAGCGGCCCTAGGAGGCGGGGAGCTGTTTTTT. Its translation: CASSPLQAALGGGELFF.

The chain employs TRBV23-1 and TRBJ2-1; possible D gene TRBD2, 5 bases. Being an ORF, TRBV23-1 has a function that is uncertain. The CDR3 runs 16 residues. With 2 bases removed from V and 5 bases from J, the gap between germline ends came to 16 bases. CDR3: CASSQARGPLNNEQFF. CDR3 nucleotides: TGCGCCAGCAGTCAAGCAAGAGGGCCCCTCAACAATGAGCAGTTCTTC.

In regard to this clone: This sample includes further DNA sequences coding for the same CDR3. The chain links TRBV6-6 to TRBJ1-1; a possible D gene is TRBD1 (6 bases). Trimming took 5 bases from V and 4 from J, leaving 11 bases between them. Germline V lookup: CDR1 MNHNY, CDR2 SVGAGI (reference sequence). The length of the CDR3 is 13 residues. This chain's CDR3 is CASSKDSSTEAFF. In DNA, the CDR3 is TGTGCCAGCAGTAAGGACAGCTCCACTGAAGCTTTCTTT.

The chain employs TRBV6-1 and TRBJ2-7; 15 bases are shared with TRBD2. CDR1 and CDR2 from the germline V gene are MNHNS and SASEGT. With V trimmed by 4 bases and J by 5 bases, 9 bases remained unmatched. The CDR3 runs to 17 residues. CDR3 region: CASSGTSGGVTADEQYF. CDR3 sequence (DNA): TGTGCCAGCAGTGGGACTAGCGGGGGGGTGACGGCCGACGAGCAGTACTTC.

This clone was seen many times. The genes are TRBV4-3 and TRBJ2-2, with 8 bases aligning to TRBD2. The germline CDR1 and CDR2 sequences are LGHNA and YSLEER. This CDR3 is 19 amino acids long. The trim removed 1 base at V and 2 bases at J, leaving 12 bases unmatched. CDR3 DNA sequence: TGCGCCAGCAGCCAAGGGATCGGGAGCGGGGGCCCTAACACCGGGGAGCTGTTTTTT. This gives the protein CASSQGIGSGGPNTGELFF.

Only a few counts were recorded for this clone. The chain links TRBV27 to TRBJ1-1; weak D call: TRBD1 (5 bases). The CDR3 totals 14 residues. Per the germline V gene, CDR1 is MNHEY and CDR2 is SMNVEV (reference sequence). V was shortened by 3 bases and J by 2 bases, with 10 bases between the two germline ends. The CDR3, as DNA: TGTGCCAGCAGTTTTAGGGGTCGAAACACTGAAGCTTTCTTT. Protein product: CASSFRGRNTEAFF.

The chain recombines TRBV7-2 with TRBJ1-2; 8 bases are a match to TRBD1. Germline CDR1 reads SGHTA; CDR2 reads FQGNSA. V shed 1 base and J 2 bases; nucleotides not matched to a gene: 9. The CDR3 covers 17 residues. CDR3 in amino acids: CASSLVGGGQENYGYTF. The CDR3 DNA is TGTGCCAGCAGCTTAGTAGGGGGGGGACAGGAGAACTATGGCTACACCTTC.

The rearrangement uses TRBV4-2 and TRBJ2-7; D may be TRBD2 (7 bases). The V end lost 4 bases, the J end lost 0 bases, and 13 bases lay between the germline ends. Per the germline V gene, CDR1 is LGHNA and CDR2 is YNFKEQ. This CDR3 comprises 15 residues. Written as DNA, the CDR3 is TGTGCCAGCAGCCCGACGGGGGGCTACTCCTACGAGCAGTACTTC. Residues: CASSPTGGYSYEQYF.

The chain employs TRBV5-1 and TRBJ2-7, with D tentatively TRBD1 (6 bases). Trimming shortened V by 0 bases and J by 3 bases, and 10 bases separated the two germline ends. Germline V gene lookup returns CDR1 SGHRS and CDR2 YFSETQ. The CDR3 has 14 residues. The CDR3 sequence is CASSLGQAIYEQYF. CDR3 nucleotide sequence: TGCGCCAGCAGCTTGGGACAGGCGATCTACGAGCAGTACTTC.

CDR3 region: CASSEYSSNTEAFF. CDR3 DNA sequence: TGTGCCAGCAGTGAGTACAGTTCGAACACTGAAGCTTTCTTT. The chain recombines TRBV2 with TRBJ1-1; no clear D gene. Germline V gene sequence: CDR1 SNHLY, CDR2 FYNNEI. V lost 3 bases and J 1 base, leaving 9 bases between the germline ends. The CDR3 spans 14 residues.

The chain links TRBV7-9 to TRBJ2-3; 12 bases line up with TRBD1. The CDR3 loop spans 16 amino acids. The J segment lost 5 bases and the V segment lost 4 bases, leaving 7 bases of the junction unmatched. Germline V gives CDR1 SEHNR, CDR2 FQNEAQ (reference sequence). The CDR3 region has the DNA TGTGCCAGCAGCTCTTCCGGGACAGGGGGCGTAGATACGCAGTATTTT. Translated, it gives CASSSSGTGGVDTQYF.

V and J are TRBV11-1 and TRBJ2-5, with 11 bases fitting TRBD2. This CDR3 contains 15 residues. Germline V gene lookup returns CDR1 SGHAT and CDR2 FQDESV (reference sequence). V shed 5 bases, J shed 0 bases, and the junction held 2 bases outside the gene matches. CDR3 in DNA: TGTGCCAGCAGCCCTAGCGGGGGGTACCAAGAGACCCAGTACTTC. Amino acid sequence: CASSPSGGYQETQYF.

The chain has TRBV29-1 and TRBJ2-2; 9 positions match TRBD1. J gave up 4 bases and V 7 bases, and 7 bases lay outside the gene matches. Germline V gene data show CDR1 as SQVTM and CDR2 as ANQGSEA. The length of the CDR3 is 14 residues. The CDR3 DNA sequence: TGCAGCGCCGGACAGGGGAGCGGCACCGGGGAGCTGTTTTTT. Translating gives CSAGQGSGTGELFF.

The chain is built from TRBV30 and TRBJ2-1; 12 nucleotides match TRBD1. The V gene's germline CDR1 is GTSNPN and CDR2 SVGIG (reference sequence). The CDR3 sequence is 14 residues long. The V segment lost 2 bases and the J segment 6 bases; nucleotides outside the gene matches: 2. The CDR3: CAWSLGQGANEQFF. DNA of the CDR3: TGTGCCTGGAGTTTGGGACAGGGGGCCAATGAGCAGTTCTTC. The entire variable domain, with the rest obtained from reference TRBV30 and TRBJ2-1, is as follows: SQTIHQWPATLVQPVGSPLSLECTVEGTSNPNLYWYRQAAGRGLQLLFYSVGIGQISSEVPQNLSASRPQDRQFILSSKKLLLSDSGFYLCAWSLGQGANEQFFGPGTRLTVL.

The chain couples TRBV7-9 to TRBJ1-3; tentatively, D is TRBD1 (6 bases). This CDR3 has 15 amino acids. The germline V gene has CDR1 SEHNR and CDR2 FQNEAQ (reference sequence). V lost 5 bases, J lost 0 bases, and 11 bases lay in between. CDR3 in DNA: TGTGCCAGCAGCCGACAGGCGCTCTCTGGAAACACCATATATTTT. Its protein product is CASSRQALSGNTIYF.

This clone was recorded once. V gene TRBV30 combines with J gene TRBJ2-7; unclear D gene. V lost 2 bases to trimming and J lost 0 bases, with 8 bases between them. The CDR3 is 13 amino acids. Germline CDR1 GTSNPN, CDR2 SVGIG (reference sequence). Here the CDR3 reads CAWSRDSSYEQYF. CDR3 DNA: TGTGCCTGGAGTAGAGACTCCTCCTACGAGCAGTACTTC.

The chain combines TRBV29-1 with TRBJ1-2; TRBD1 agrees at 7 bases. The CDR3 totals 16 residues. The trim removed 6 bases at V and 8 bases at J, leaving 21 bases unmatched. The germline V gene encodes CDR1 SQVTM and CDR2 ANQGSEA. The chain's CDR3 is CSVYLSDREPSGGYTF. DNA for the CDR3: TGCAGCGTCTACCTTTCTGACAGGGAGCCCTCCGGGGGCTACACCTTC.

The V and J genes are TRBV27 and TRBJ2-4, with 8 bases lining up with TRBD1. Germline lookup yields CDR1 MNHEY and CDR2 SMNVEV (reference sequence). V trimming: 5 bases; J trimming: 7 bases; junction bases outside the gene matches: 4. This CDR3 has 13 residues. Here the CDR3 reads CASSGQGRNIQYF. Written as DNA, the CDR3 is TGTGCCAGCAGTGGACAGGGAAGGAACATTCAGTACTTC.

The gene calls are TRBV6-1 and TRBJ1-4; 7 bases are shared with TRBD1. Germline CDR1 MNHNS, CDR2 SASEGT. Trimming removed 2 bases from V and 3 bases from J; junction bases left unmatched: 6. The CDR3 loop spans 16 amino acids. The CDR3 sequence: CASSELQGQPNEKLFF. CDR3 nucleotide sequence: TGTGCCAGCAGTGAACTTCAGGGACAGCCTAATGAAAAACTGTTTTTT.